This T cell receptor beta chain was documented in a study of shared clonotypes between healthy human individuals. Only in-frame clones appear in the TCRdb table, and some are missing; sequencing was by immunoSEQ multiplex PCR. The table lists some 900,000 clones, more than 75% of them singletons. V was shortened by 0 bases and J by 11 bases, with 11 bases between the two germline ends. The CDR3 sequence is 13 residues long. The germline V gene has CDR1 MNHNS and CDR2 SASEGT. The sample holds a few counts of this clone. The receptor comes from a man aged 18 to 30 in good health. The sample taken for sequencing was memory CD4+ T cells sorted from blood. The subset was: CD45RA-negative fraction. The chain links TRBV6-1 to TRBJ2-4; a weak D match, TRBD1 (6 bases). Here the CDR3 DNA reads TGTGCCAGCAGTGAAGCGACAGGCGTCTTTCAGTACTTC. Translation gives CASSEATGVFQYF.